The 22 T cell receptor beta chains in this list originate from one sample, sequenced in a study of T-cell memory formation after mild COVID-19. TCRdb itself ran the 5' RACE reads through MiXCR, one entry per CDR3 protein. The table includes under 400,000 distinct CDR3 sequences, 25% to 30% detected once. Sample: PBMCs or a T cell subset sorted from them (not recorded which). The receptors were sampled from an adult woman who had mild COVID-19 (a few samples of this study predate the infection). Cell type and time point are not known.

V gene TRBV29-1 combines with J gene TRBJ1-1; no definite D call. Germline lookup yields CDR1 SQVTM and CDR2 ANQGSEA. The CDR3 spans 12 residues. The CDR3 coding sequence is TGCGCGGCTATAGGAGCGAACACTGAAGCTTTCTTT. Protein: CAAIGANTEAFF. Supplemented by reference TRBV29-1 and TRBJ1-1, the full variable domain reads SAVISQKPSRDICQRGTSLTIQCQVDSQVTMMFWYRQQPGQSLTLIATANQGSEATYESGFVIDKFPISRPNLTFSTLTVSNMSPEDSSIYLCAAIGANTEAFFGQGTRLTVV.

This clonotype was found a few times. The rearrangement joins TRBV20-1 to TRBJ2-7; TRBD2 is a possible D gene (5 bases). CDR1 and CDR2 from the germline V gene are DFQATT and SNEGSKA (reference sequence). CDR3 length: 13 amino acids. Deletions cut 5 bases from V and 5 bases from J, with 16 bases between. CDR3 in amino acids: CSALSPGVDEQYF. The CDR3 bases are TGCAGTGCTCTCAGTCCCGGGGTAGACGAGCAGTACTTC.

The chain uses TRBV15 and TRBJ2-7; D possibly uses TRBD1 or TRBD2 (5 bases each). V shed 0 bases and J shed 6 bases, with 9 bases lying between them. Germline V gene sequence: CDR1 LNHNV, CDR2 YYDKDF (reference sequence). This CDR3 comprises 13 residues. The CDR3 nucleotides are TGTGCCACCAGCAGAGATCCAGGGACCGAGCAGTACTTC. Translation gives CATSRDPGTEQYF. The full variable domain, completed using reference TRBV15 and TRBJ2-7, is DAMVIQNPRYQVTQFGKPVTLSCSQTLNHNVMYWYQQKSSQAPKLLFHYYDKDFNNEADTPDNFQSRRPNTSFCFLDIRSPGLGDTAMYLCATSRDPGTEQYFGPGTRLTVT.

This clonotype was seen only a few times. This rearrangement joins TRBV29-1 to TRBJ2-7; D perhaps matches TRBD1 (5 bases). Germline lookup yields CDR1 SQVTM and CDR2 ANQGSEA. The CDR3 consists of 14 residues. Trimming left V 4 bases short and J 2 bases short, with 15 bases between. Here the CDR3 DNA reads TGCAGCGTTGCGATGGACACACTTCCCTACGAGCAGTACTTC. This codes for CSVAMDTLPYEQYF.

The CDR3, as DNA: TGTGCCAGCACTCCCCAGGGGATGCGATCAACTGAAGCTTTCTTT. This gives the protein CASTPQGMRSTEAFF. This chain links TRBV2 with TRBJ1-1; tentative D call: TRBD1 (6 bases). The CDR3 is 15 residues long. V shed 7 bases and J shed 5 bases, with 20 bases lying between them. Germline V lookup: CDR1 SNHLY, CDR2 FYNNEI.

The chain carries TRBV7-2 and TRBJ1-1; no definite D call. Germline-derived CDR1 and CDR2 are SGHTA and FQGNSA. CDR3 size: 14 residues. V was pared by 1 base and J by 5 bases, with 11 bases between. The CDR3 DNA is TGTGCCAGCAGCTTAGATTTTATAAGGACTGAAGCTTTCTTT. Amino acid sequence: CASSLDFIRTEAFF.

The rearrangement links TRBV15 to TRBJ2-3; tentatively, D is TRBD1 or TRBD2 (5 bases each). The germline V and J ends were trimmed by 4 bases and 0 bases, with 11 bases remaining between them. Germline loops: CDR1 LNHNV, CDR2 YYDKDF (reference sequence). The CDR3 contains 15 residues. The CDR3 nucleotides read TGTGCCACCAGCACCTCCTGGGACAGCACAGATACGCAGTATTTT. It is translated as CATSTSWDSTDTQYF.

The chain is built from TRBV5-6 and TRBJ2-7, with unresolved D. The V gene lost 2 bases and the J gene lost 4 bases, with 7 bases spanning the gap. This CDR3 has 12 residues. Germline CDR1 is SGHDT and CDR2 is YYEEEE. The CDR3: CASSLINYEQYF. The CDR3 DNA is TGTGCCAGCAGCTTAATAAATTACGAGCAGTACTTC.

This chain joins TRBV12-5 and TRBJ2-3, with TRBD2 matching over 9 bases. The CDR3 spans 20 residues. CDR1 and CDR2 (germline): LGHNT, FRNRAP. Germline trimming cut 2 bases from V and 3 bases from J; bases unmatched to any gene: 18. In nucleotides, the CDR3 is TGTGCTAGTGGTTTGCCAGGGAAGGGTAGCGGGAGTACCTCAACAGATACGCAGTATTTT. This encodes CASGLPGKGSGSTSTDTQYF.

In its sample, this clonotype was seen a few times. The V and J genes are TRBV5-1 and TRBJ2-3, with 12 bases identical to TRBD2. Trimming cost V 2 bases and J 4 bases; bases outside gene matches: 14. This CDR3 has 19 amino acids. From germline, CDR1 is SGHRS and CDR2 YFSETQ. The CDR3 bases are TGCGCCAGCAGCTTTTCCTTACTAGCGGGGGGCCGCGGGGCAGATACGCAGTATTTT. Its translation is CASSFSLLAGGRGADTQYF.

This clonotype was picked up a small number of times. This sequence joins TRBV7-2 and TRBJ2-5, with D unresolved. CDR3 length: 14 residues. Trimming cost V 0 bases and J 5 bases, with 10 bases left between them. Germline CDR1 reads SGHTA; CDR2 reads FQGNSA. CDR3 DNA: TGTGCCAGCAGCTTAGCTCCCTTACAGGAGACCCAGTACTTC. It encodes CASSLAPLQETQYF.

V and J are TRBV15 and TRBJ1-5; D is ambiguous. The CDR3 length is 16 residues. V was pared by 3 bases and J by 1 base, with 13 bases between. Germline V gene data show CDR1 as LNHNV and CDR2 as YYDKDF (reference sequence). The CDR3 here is CATSSRALGSNQPQHF. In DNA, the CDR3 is TGTGCCACCAGCAGTCGCGCCCTTGGGAGCAATCAGCCCCAGCATTTT.

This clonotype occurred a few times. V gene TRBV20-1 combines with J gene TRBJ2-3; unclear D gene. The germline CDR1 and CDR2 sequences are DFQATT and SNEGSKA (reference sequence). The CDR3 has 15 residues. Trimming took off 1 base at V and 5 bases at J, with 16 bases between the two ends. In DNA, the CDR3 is TGCAGTGCTAGAGCCCTTTTAAGGGTGGAAGATACGCAGTATTTT. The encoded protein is CSARALLRVEDTQYF.

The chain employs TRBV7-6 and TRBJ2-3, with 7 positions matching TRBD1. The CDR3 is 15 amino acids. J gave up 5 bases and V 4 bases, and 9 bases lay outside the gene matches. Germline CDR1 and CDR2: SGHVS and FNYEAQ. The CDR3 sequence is CASSYQGDRKDTQYF. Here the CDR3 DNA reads TGTGCCAGCAGCTATCAGGGGGATCGGAAAGATACGCAGTATTTT. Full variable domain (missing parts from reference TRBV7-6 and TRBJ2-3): GAGVSQSPRYKVTKRGQDVALRCDPISGHVSLYWYRQALGQGPEFLTYFNYEAQQDKSGLPNDRFSAERPEGSISTLTIQRTEQRDSAMYRCASSYQGDRKDTQYFGPGTRLTVL.

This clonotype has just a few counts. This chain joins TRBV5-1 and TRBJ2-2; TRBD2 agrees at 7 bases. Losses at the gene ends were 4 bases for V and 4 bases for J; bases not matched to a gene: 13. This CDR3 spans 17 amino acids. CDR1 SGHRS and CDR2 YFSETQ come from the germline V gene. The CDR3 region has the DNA TGCGCCAGCAGCCCGCCTTGGGAGGGTCGAGGCACCGGGGAGCTGTTTTTT. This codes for CASSPPWEGRGTGELFF.

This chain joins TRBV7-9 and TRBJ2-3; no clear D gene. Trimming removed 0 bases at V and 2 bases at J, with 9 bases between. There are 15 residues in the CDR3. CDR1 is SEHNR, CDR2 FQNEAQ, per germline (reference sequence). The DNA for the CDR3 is TGTGCCAGCAGCTTAGCGGGAAGTGTCACAGATACGCAGTATTTT. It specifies CASSLAGSVTDTQYF.

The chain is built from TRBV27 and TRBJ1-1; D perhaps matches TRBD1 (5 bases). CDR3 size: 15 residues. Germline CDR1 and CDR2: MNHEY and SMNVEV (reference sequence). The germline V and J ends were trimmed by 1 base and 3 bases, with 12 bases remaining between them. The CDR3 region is CASSLLYSGDTEAFF. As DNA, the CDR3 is TGTGCCAGCAGTTTATTGTACTCGGGGGACACTGAAGCTTTCTTT.

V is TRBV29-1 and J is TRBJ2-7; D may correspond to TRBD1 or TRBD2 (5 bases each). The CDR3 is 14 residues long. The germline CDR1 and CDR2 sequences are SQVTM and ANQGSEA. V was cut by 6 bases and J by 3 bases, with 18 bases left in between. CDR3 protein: CSVWSGTEHYEQYF. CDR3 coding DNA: TGCAGCGTCTGGTCCGGGACGGAGCACTACGAGCAGTACTTC.

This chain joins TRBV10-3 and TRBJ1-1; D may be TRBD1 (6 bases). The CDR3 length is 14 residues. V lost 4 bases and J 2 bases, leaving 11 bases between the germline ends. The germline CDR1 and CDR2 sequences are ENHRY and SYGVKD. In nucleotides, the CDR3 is TGTGCCATCAGTGCACAGGGAGTTAACACTGAAGCTTTCTTT. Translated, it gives CAISAQGVNTEAFF.

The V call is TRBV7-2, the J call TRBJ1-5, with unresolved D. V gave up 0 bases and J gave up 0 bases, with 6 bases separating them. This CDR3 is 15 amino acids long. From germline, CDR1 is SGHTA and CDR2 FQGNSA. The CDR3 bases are TGTGCCAGCAGCTTAGCCCCCGGTAGCAATCAGCCCCAGCATTTT. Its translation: CASSLAPGSNQPQHF. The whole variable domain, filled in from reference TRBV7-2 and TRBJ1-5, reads GAGVSQSPSNKVTEKGKDVELRCDPISGHTALYWYRQSLGQGLEFLIYFQGNSAPDKSGLPSDRFSAERTGGSVSTLTIQRTQQEDSAVYLCASSLAPGSNQPQHFGDGTRLSIL.

CDR3 residues: CASSYVLAGVQFF. The CDR3 nucleotides read TGTGCCAGCAGTTACGTCCTAGCGGGGGTGCAGTTCTTC. V usage is TRBV6-6 and J usage is TRBJ2-1; 10 positions agree with TRBD2. Germline V lookup: CDR1 MNHNY, CDR2 SVGAGI (reference sequence). This CDR3 is 13 amino acids long. J was trimmed by 12 bases and V by 2 bases; bases with no gene match: 4.

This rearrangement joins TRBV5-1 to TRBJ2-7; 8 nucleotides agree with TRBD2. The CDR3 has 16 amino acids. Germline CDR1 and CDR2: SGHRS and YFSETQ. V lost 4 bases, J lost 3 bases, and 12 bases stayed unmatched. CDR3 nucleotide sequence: TGCGCCAGCAGCCCGGGGGGACGGGAGGGCCGCTACGAGCAGTACTTC. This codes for CASSPGGREGRYEQYF.